Presented here are 30 T cell receptor beta chains from one specimen sequenced in a study of OX40 agonist ivuxolimab in advanced cancers. The repertoire was sequenced with immunoSEQ multiplex PCR; TCRdb's copy has only in-frame clones and lacks some. This table has tens of thousands of clones, more than 90% appearing once. Sequenced here: CD4+ or CD8+ T cells sorted from blood, sampled in a trial of the OX40 agonist ivuxolimab. The receptors were sampled from an adult with an advanced solid tumor such as melanoma, head and neck, liver or kidney cancer.

This clone was recorded only once. The V and J genes are TRBV9 and TRBJ1-4; D is perhaps TRBD1 (5 bases). Germline CDR1 SGDLS, CDR2 YYNGEE. V was pared by 3 bases and J by 12 bases, with 15 bases between. The CDR3 sequence is 13 residues long. CDR3 amino acids: CASSEAPDTELFF. Here the CDR3 DNA reads TGTGCCAGCAGCGAGGCCCCGGACACTGAACTGTTTTTT.

The V call is TRBV30, the J call TRBJ2-7; D is uncertain. Germline CDR1 and CDR2: GTSNPN and SVGIG (reference sequence). V shed 2 bases and J shed 4 bases, with 9 bases lying between them. This CDR3 spans 12 amino acids. CDR3 in amino acids: CAWSSGPYEQYF. DNA of the CDR3: TGTGCCTGGAGTTCCGGTCCATACGAGCAGTACTTC.

V usage is TRBV5-4 and J usage is TRBJ2-1, with 7 bases matching TRBD2. From germline, CDR1 is SGHNT and CDR2 YYREEE (reference sequence). CDR3 length equals 16 residues. With V trimmed by 3 bases and J by 8 bases, 14 bases remained unmatched. The CDR3 region is CASSSKVAGRWDEQFF. The DNA for the CDR3 is TGTGCCAGCAGCTCAAAAGTAGCGGGTCGGTGGGATGAGCAGTTCTTC.

The chain has TRBV19 and TRBJ2-4; 7 positions agree with TRBD1. The CDR3 loop spans 16 amino acids. CDR1 and CDR2 from the germline V gene are LNHDA and SQIVND (reference sequence). J was trimmed by 6 bases and V by 5 bases; bases with no gene match: 13. In DNA form, the CDR3 reads TGTGCCAGTAGTCGGGTGGACAGGCCTTCAAGAAACATTCAGTACTTC. It codes for CASSRVDRPSRNIQYF.

This chain joins TRBV5-4 and TRBJ2-7; 7 positions match TRBD1. Trimming removed 1 base from V and 7 bases from J; junction bases left unmatched: 5. Germline-derived CDR1 and CDR2 are SGHNT and YYREEE (reference sequence). The CDR3 length is 13 residues. CDR3 bases: TGTGCCAGCAGCTTGACAGGGGCGAGGGAGCAGTACTTC. Residues: CASSLTGAREQYF.

The chain is built from TRBV19 and TRBJ2-3; D is possibly TRBD1 or TRBD2 (5 bases each). Trimming took 6 bases from V and 1 from J, leaving 11 bases between them. The germline V gene encodes CDR1 LNHDA and CDR2 SQIVND (reference sequence). CDR3 size: 14 residues. CDR3 amino acids: CASRVVGGTDTQYF. CDR3 DNA: TGTGCCAGTAGAGTGGTGGGGGGCACAGATACGCAGTATTTT.

The chain uses TRBV5-1 and TRBJ1-2, with no clear D. This CDR3 region has 14 residues. V shed 5 bases and J shed 0 bases, with 11 bases lying between them. Germline V gives CDR1 SGHRS, CDR2 YFSETQ. CDR3 in amino acids: CASSFTEANYGYTF. In DNA, the CDR3 is TGCGCCAGCAGTTTTACAGAGGCTAACTATGGCTACACCTTC.

This chain links TRBV30 with TRBJ2-3, with D perhaps matching TRBD1 (6 bases). The CDR3 is 15 residues long. CDR1 and CDR2 (germline): GTSNPN, SVGIG (reference sequence). V was trimmed by 4 bases and J by 1 base, leaving 15 bases between them. The CDR3 DNA is TGTGCCTGGACCTCCACAGGGCGCGGCACAGATACGCAGTATTTT. Its protein product is CAWTSTGRGTDTQYF.

The rearrangement uses TRBV6-5 and TRBJ1-1; D uncertain. This CDR3 region has 13 residues. The V end was cut by 2 bases, the J end by 1 base, with 5 bases between. CDR1 is MNHEY, CDR2 SVGAGI, per germline. CDR3 sequence reads: CASSYQKNTEAFF. CDR3 coding DNA: TGTGCCAGCAGTTACCAAAAGAACACTGAAGCTTTCTTT.

CDR3 loop: CASSAGLAGNEQFF. The CDR3 DNA reads TGTGCCAGCAGCGCGGGACTAGCAGGCAATGAGCAGTTCTTC. The genes are TRBV2 and TRBJ2-1; TRBD2 matches at 9 bases. The CDR3 covers 14 residues. Germline V gene lookup returns CDR1 SNHLY and CDR2 FYNNEI. V dropped 6 bases and J dropped 6; count of bases not matched to a gene: 6.

About this clone: At one end, the junction sequence differs from germline, possibly due to a read error. This chain links TRBV5-1 with TRBJ2-7; D might be TRBD2 (5 bases). Germline V gene data show CDR1 as SGHRS and CDR2 as YFSETQ. The CDR3 consists of 14 residues. In DNA, the CDR3 is TGTGCCAGCAGCTTGGGAGCGGAAACCTACGAGCAGTACTTC. This codes for CASSLGAETYEQYF.

The rearrangement links TRBV6-6 to TRBJ2-7, with D possibly being TRBD2 (5 bases). Trimming shortened V by 2 bases and J by 0 bases, and 14 bases separated the two germline ends. In germline, CDR1 is MNHNY, CDR2 SVGAGI (reference sequence). The CDR3 consists of 16 residues. CDR3 in DNA: TGTGCCAGCAGTTACACCCTTGGACGGGGCTCCTACGAGCAGTACTTC. It specifies CASSYTLGRGSYEQYF.

The chain links TRBV9 to TRBJ2-7; 7 positions match TRBD2. Germline V lookup: CDR1 SGDLS, CDR2 YYNGEE. The CDR3 is 14 amino acids. The V and J ends lost 0 bases and 3 bases, in that order; junction bases with no gene match: 3. CDR3 bases: TGTGCCAGCAGCGTAGCTGGGGGGGGCTACGAGCAGTACTTC. Its protein is CASSVAGGGYEQYF.

V gene TRBV10-3 combines with J gene TRBJ2-1; TRBD2 matches at 14 bases. The CDR3 loop spans 17 amino acids. With 2 bases clipped from V and 10 bases from J, the junction kept 10 bases outside the gene matches. The germline gives CDR1 ENHRY, CDR2 SYGVKD. The CDR3 spells CAISETPGLAGEGEQFF. The CDR3 DNA is TGTGCCATCAGTGAGACGCCGGGACTAGCGGGAGAAGGGGAGCAGTTCTTC.

In this sample, this clone turned up once. The V and J genes are TRBV10-1 and TRBJ2-1; 12 bases fit TRBD2. Germline V gene lookup returns CDR1 WNHNN and CDR2 SYGVQD (reference sequence). With V trimmed by 4 bases and J by 4 bases, 5 bases remained unmatched. The length of the CDR3 is 16 residues. CDR3 amino acids: CASSGPGLAGYNEQFF. The CDR3 coding sequence is TGCGCCAGCAGTGGCCCGGGACTAGCGGGTTACAATGAGCAGTTCTTC.

Written as DNA, the CDR3 is TGCGCCAGCAGCCTTAACACCTTCGGGCAAGAGACCCAGTACTTC. It specifies CASSLNTFGQETQYF. The rearrangement joins TRBV5-1 to TRBJ2-5; D remains unclear. Deletions cut 4 bases from V and 2 bases from J, with 15 bases between. Germline V lookup: CDR1 SGHRS, CDR2 YFSETQ. The CDR3 consists of 15 residues.

V is TRBV7-2 and J is TRBJ2-1, with D maybe TRBD2 (6 bases). Germline V gives CDR1 SGHTA, CDR2 FQGNSA. The V gene lost 2 bases and the J gene lost 10 bases, with 15 bases spanning the gap. This CDR3 comprises 14 residues. DNA of the CDR3: TGTGCCAGCAGCTTAACGGGTTGGGGAGGCGAGCAGTTCTTC. It yields the protein CASSLTGWGGEQFF.

This chain connects TRBV5-6 to TRBJ1-2; weak D call: TRBD1 (5 bases). Trimming took off 0 bases at V and 2 bases at J, with 14 bases between the two ends. The CDR3 consists of 16 residues. Looked up from germline, CDR1 is SGHDT and CDR2 is YYEEEE. The CDR3 spells CASSLGSLTVNYGYTF. CDR3 coding DNA: TGTGCCAGCAGCTTGGGAAGCTTGACAGTAAACTATGGCTACACCTTC.

This chain joins TRBV9 and TRBJ1-2, with 8 bases fitting TRBD1. Germline-derived CDR1 and CDR2 are SGDLS and YYNGEE. The CDR3 has 14 residues. Germline trimming cut 3 bases from V and 2 bases from J; bases unmatched to any gene: 3. Here the CDR3 DNA reads TGTGCCAGCAGCGCGCAGGGGGCGAACTATGGCTACACCTTC. Amino acids: CASSAQGANYGYTF.

This clone has only a few counts. V and J are TRBV7-9 and TRBJ2-1; TRBD2 might be the D (5 bases). The CDR3 has 12 amino acids. Germline V lookup: CDR1 SEHNR, CDR2 FQNEAQ (reference sequence). The V end lost 6 bases, the J end lost 8 bases, and 11 bases lay between the germline ends. In DNA form, the CDR3 reads TGTGCCAGCAGTTCACTGGAGGATGAGCAGTTCTTC. This gives the protein CASSSLEDEQFF.

This sequence joins TRBV5-1 and TRBJ2-3; D might be TRBD1 (6 bases). This CDR3 is 18 amino acids long. V was trimmed by 5 bases and J by 0 bases, leaving 22 bases between them. Germline-derived CDR1 and CDR2 are SGHRS and YFSETQ. CDR3 DNA: TGCGCCAGCAGAAGGTTAAGGACAGTACCTTCTAGCACAGATACGCAGTATTTT. Protein sequence: CASRRLRTVPSSTDTQYF. Full variable domain (rest looked up from reference TRBV5-1 and TRBJ2-3): KAGVTQTPRYLIKTRGQQVTLSCSPISGHRSVSWYQQTPGQGLQFLFEYFSETQRNKGNFPGRFSGRQFSNSRSEMNVSTLELGDSALYLCASRRLRTVPSSTDTQYFGPGTRLTVL.

The chain has TRBV10-3 and TRBJ1-1; TRBD1 aligns across 9 bases. This CDR3 contains 15 residues. Trimming took 10 bases from V and 3 from J; bases not matched to a gene: 12. Germline assignment: CDR1 ENHRY and CDR2 SYGVKD. The CDR3 loop is CATARQGESDTEAFF. The CDR3 DNA follows: TGTGCCACCGCCCGACAGGGGGAGTCTGACACTGAAGCTTTCTTT.

V is TRBV6-5 and J is TRBJ2-1, with a possible D match to TRBD1 (6 bases). V lost 6 bases, J lost 8 bases, and 17 bases lay in between. Germline CDR1 and CDR2: MNHEY and SVGAGI. The CDR3 runs to 14 residues. The CDR3 nucleotides read TGTGCCAGCAGCCGGGACATCCTGATTGATGAGCAGTTCTTC. It specifies CASSRDILIDEQFF.

The chain combines TRBV5-1 with TRBJ2-1; the match to TRBD1 covers 7 bases. Looked up from germline, CDR1 is SGHRS and CDR2 is YFSETQ. The CDR3 is 13 amino acids. After removal of 6 bases from V and 0 bases from J, the junction contained 0 bases not matched to a gene. The CDR3 spells CASNRGSYNEQFF. The CDR3 region has the DNA TGCGCCAGCAACAGGGGCTCCTACAATGAGCAGTTCTTC.

The chain joins TRBV19 to TRBJ2-5; D tentatively fits TRBD1 or TRBD2 (5 bases each). V lost 7 bases, J lost 4 bases, and 13 bases lay in between. The CDR3 has 13 residues. Germline values: CDR1 LNHDA, CDR2 SQIVND (reference sequence). CDR3 sequence: CASMGTTGETQYF. The CDR3 nucleotides read TGTGCCAGTATGGGGACGACCGGAGAGACCCAGTACTTC. Variable domain in full (rest from reference TRBV19 and TRBJ2-5): DGGITQSPKYLFRKEGQNVTLSCEQNLNHDAMYWYRQDPGQGLRLIYYSQIVNDFQKGDIAEGYSVSREKKESFPLTVTSAQKNPTAFYLCASMGTTGETQYFGPGTRLLVL.

The chain has TRBV5-1 and TRBJ2-1; maybe TRBD2 (6 bases). The CDR3 totals 13 residues. Germline-derived CDR1 and CDR2 are SGHRS and YFSETQ. V lost 4 bases and J 4 bases, leaving 9 bases between the germline ends. For the CDR3, the DNA is TGCGCCAGCAGCGCCGGGACTTACAATGAGCAGTTCTTC. As protein: CASSAGTYNEQFF.

This clone appeared once. The CDR3 DNA follows: TGTGCCAGCAGCGTAGAACTACGGGGGGCCAAAAACATTCAGTACTTC. It is translated as CASSVELRGAKNIQYF. J is TRBJ2-4 and V is TRBV9; D possibly corresponds to TRBD2 (6 bases). V lost 0 bases and J 1 base, leaving 11 bases between the germline ends. This CDR3 has 16 amino acids. Germline lookup yields CDR1 SGDLS and CDR2 YYNGEE.

This sequence joins TRBV5-1 and TRBJ2-5, with TRBD2 identical over 9 bases. Germline-derived CDR1 and CDR2 are SGHRS and YFSETQ. This CDR3 spans 15 amino acids. V was pared by 1 base and J by 4 bases, with 5 bases of the junction left unmatched. CDR3 amino acids: CASSLSSGDGETQYF. In nucleotides, the CDR3 is TGCGCCAGCAGCTTGTCTAGCGGGGACGGAGAGACCCAGTACTTC.

This chain links TRBV30 with TRBJ1-4; D is unclear. CDR3 length: 17 amino acids. CDR1 is GTSNPN and CDR2 is SVGIG in the germline V gene (reference sequence). V dropped 1 base and J dropped 0 bases, with 15 bases sitting between them. The CDR3 spells CAWSGSWGVATNEKLFF. The CDR3 region has the DNA TGTGCCTGGAGTGGAAGCTGGGGTGTTGCAACTAATGAAAAACTGTTTTTT.

The rearrangement joins TRBV19 to TRBJ2-5; 10 nucleotides line up with TRBD2. The CDR3 runs 16 residues. Germline loops: CDR1 LNHDA, CDR2 SQIVND (reference sequence). Trimming cost V 0 bases and J 2 bases; bases outside gene matches: 3. Here the CDR3 DNA reads TGTGCCAGTAGTATAGATTCTAGCGGGGGACAAGAGACCCAGTACTTC. This translates into CASSIDSSGGQETQYF.